This T cell receptor (beta chain) was sequenced for a study of T cells in Graves' hyperthyroidism and ophthalmopathy. Findings of the study overall: A 13 V-J signature model discriminated ophthalmopathy versus stable hyperthyroidism.

CDR1 is SGHAT, CDR2 FQNNGV, per germline. Deletions cut 9 bases from V and 3 bases from J, with 11 bases between. This CDR3 is built from 12 residues. Hyperthyroidism in the patients, aged 18 to 65, was newly diagnosed and under 2 months in duration. Patients showing uncontrolled infection, other autoimmune disease, pregnancy or lactation were ineligible. 9 to 10 ml fresh peripheral blood yielded the PBMCs. Details on this clonotype: Antigen: not known.

From RNA transcripts, TCR beta CDR3 regions were amplified. Carried out on the TCR CDR3, a first-round RT-PCR used the HTBI primer set. Each CDR3 protein is one row after TCRdb ran MiXCR on the multiplex PCR reads. Found here are roughly 720,000 distinct CDR3 sequences, around 15% of them singletons; the top ten hold about a sixth. The TCR originated in a man aged 45-65 years with Graves' hyperthyroidism. The chain links TRBV11-2 to TRBJ1-1, with TRBD1 as a possible D gene (5 bases). Sequencing was done on a sample of blood. The CDR3 loop is CARRQTDTEAFF. CDR3 DNA: TGTGCCAGGCGACAGACGGACACTGAAGCTTTCTTT.